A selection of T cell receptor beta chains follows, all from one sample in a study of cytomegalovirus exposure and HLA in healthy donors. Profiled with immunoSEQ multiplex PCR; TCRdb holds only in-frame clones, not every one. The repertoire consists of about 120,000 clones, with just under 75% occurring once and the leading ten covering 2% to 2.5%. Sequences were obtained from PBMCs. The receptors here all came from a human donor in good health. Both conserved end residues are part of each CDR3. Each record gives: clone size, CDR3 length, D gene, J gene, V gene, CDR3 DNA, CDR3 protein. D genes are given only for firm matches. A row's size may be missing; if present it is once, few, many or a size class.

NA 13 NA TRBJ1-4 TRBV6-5 TGTGCCAGCAGTCGGGACTATAATGAAAAACTGTTTTTT CASSRDYNEKLFF
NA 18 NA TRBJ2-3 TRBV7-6 TGTGCCAGCAGCTTGCTGGCGGGGCGGGGAGTTGGTACAGATACGCAGTATTTT CASSLLAGRGVGTDTQYF
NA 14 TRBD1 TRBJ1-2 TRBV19 TGTGCCAGTAGTGATCTGGGACAGGCGAATGGCTACACCTTC CASSDLGQANGYTF
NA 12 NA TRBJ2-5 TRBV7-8 TGTGCCAGCAGGTCCTCGTCAGAGACCCAGTACTTC CASRSSSETQYF
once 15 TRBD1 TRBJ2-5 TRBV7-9 TGTGCCAGCAGCTTAGCAGGGACAGGTGTGGAGACCCAGTACTTC CASSLAGTGVETQYF
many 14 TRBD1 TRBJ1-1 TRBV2 TGTGCCAGCACTGGACAGGGGGCAAGGACTGAAGCTTTCTTT CASTGQGARTEAFF
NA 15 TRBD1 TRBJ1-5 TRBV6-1 TGTGCCAGCAGAGCCTCGGGACAGGGCAATCAGCCCCAGCATTTT CASRASGQGNQPQHF
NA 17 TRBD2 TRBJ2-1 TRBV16 TGTGCCAGCAGCAATTCGGGACTAGCGGGCCTCTACAATGAGCAGTTCTTC CASSNSGLAGLYNEQFF
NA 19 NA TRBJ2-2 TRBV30 TGTGCCTGGAGCCCTACGCTCTTTCAACAGGGAAATAGGACCGGGGAGCTGTTTTTT CAWSPTLFQQGNRTGELFF
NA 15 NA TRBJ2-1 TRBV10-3 TGTGCCATCAGTCCAGGGGAGGGGGCCTACAATGAGCAGTTCTTC CAISPGEGAYNEQFF
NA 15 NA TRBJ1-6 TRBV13 TGTGCCAGCAGCTTAGGCCAGGGGCTACATTCACCCCTCCACTTT CASSLGQGLHSPLHF
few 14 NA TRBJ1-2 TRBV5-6 TGTGCCAGCAGCCTCCCACCTACTAACTATGGCTACACCTTC CASSLPPTNYGYTF
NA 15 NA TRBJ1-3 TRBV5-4 TGTGCCAGCAGCTTGGACAGGGCAGGTGGAAACACCATATATTTT CASSLDRAGGNTIYF
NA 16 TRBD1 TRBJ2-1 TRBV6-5 TGTGCCAGCAGTTCCACCCACCAATACAGGGGGAATGAGCAGTTCTTC CASSSTHQYRGNEQFF
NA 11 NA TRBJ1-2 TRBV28 TGTGCCAGCAGCTCAGGGGCCAAAGAGCTCTTC CASSSGAKELF
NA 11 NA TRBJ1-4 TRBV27 TGTGCCAGCAGCTCTAATGAAAAACTGTTTTTT CASSSNEKLFF
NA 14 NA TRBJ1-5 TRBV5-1 TGCGCCAGCAGCTTCGGACCCGGGGGACAGCCCCAGCATTTT CASSFGPGGQPQHF
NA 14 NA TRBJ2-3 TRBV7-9 TGTGCCAGCCAGGGGGGATCAAGCACAGATACGCAGTATTTT CASQGGSSTDTQYF
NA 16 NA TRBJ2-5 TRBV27 TGTGCCAGCAGTTCAACCCCGGGACTCATTTCGGAGACCCAGTACTTC CASSSTPGLISETQYF
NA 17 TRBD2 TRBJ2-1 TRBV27 TGTGCCAGCAGTTCTTTCACAAGCGGGGGGGTTCGGAATGAGCAGTTCTTC CASSSFTSGGVRNEQFF
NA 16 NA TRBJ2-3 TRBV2 TGTGCCAGCAGTGGCGGGTCTAGCAGGAGCACAGATACGCAGTATTTT CASSGGSSRSTDTQYF
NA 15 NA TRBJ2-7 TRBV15 TGTGCCACCAGCAGCGCCGGGACACCCCACTACGAGCAGTACTTC CATSSAGTPHYEQYF
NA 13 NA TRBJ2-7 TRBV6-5 TGTGCCAGCACCTCCCTGTATCCCTACGAGCAGTACTTC CASTSLYPYEQYF
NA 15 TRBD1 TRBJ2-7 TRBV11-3 TGTGCCAGCAGCCGGGGACAGATCGGGTCCTACGAGCAGTACTTC CASSRGQIGSYEQYF
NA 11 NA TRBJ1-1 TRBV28 TGTGCCAGCAGATCCATCGGGGAAGCTTTCTTT CASRSIGEAFF
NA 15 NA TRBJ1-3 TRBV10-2 TGCGCCAGCAGTTTGGACAGAACCTCTGGAAACACCATATATTTT CASSLDRTSGNTIYF
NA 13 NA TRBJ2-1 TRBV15 TGTGCCACCTCGAGAGTTTCTTACAATGAGCAGTTCTTC CATSRVSYNEQFF
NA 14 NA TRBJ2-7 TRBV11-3 TGTGCCAGCAGCTTAGAATGCATTGGCAGGTGCGAATACTTC CASSLECIGRCEYF
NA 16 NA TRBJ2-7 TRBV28 TGTGCCAGCAGTTTCTCTACCCGCCGCGTGACCTACGAGCAGTACTTC CASSFSTRRVTYEQYF
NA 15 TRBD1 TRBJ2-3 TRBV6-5 TGTGCCAGCAGAACGACAGGGGGCTACCCAGATACGCAGTATTTT CASRTTGGYPDTQYF
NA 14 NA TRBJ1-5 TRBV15 TGTGCCACCAGCAGAGATGGAGGTGGCCAGCCCCAGCATTTT CATSRDGGGQPQHF
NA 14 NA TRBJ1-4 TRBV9 TGTGCCAGCAGCCAACAGGGACCCAATGAAAAACTGTTTTTT CASSQQGPNEKLFF
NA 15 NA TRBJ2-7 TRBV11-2 TGTGCCAGCAGCTTAACCCTAAGTGACACCTACGAGCAGTACTTC CASSLTLSDTYEQYF
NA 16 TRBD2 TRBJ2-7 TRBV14 TGTGCCAGCAGCCAAAAGACTAGCGGGAGGGTTTACGAGCAGTACTTC CASSQKTSGRVYEQYF
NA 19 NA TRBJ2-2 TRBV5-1 TGCGCCAGCAGCTCAGGACAGCTCTCGTTGGGGGTTAACACCGGGGAGCTGTTTTTT CASSSGQLSLGVNTGELFF
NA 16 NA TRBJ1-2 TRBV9 TGTGCCAGCAGCGTAGATGGACAGAGTATAAACTATGGCTACACCTTC CASSVDGQSINYGYTF
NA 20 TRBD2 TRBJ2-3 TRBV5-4 TGTGCCACCGGCCCCCAGATGGCTAGCGGGAGGGTCCATAGCACAGATACGCAGTATTTT CATGPQMASGRVHSTDTQYF
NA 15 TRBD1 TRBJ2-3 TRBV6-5 TGTGCCAGCCGGGACAGGGGAAATATTTTCGATACGCAGTATTTT CASRDRGNIFDTQYF
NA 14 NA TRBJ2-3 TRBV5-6 TGTGCCAGCAGCATCGGACATATCACAGATACGCAGTATTTT CASSIGHITDTQYF
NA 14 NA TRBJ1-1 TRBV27 TGTGCCAGCAGTTTAGGAGGATTAGGCACTGAAGCTTTCTTT CASSLGGLGTEAFF
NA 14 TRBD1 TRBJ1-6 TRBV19 TGTGCCACCGGACAGGGCTCCTATAATTCACCCCTCCACTTT CATGQGSYNSPLHF
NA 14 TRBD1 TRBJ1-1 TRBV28 TGTGCCAGCAGCCCACTGAGGGGGCTCACTGAAGCTTTCTTT CASSPLRGLTEAFF
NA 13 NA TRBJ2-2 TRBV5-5 TGTGCCAGCAGCTTAACAGGTTACGGGGAGCTGTTTTTT CASSLTGYGELFF
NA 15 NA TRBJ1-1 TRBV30 TGTGCCTGGAGTCTCCTGGGACACACCGGCACTGAAGCTTTCTTT CAWSLLGHTGTEAFF
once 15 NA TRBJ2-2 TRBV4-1 TGCGCCAGCAGCCCCCCCGGACTGAGCACCGGGGAGCTGTTTTTT CASSPPGLSTGELFF
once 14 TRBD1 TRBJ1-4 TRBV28 TGTGCCAGCAGCCAGGACAGGAGGAGAGAAAAACTGTTTTTT CASSQDRRREKLFF
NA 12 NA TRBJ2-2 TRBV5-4 TGTGCCAGCAGCTTCCATACCGGGGAGCTGTTTTTT CASSFHTGELFF
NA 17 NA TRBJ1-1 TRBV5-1 TGCGCCAGCAGCTTGCAGGGACAATCGATCATGAACACTGAAGCTTTCTTT CASSLQGQSIMNTEAFF
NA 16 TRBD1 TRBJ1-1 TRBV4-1 TGCGCCAGCAGCCAAGATCGGACAGGGTCTTTCACTGAAGCTTTCTTT CASSQDRTGSFTEAFF
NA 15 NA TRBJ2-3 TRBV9 TGTGCCAGCAGCGCCCGTGGAGTGAGCGCAGATACGCAGTATTTT CASSARGVSADTQYF
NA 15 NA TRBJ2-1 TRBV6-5 TGTGCCAGCAGTTACTCCCGGGTAGTCTACAATGAGCAGTTCTTC CASSYSRVVYNEQFF